Sequencing of this T cell receptor (beta chain) was carried out in a study of human T cells and chemical hapten exposure. Study results and caveats: DPC sensitization did not alter TCRs above 1 in 1000 frequency.

This clonotype was observed a few times. Its antigen is unidentified. TCRdb reprocessed the RACE reads via MiXCR and lists one record per CDR3 protein. The sample contains about 160,000 distinct CDR3 sequences, roughly a quarter of which appear only once. The time point: patch test 3, about 24 weeks after DPC sensitization. Stated treatment: therapeutic diphenylcyclopropenone sensitization with weekly scalp DPC. The CDR3 length is 14 residues. V was clipped by 6 bases and J by 3 bases; unmatched bases: 6. Germline V gene lookup returns CDR1 DFQATT and CDR2 SNEGSKA (reference sequence). This receptor was obtained from a woman younger than 35 with alopecia areata. Some clones in this sample may be carry-over from other donors' samples. V is TRBV20-1 and J is TRBJ1-4, with 8 bases that match TRBD1. The sample consisted of whole blood, taken in connection with sensitization to the hapten diphenylcyclopropenone (DPC). This CDR3 is CSALTGDPNEKLFF. DNA of the CDR3: TGCAGTGCCCTGACAGGGGATCCTAATGAAAAACTGTTTTTT.